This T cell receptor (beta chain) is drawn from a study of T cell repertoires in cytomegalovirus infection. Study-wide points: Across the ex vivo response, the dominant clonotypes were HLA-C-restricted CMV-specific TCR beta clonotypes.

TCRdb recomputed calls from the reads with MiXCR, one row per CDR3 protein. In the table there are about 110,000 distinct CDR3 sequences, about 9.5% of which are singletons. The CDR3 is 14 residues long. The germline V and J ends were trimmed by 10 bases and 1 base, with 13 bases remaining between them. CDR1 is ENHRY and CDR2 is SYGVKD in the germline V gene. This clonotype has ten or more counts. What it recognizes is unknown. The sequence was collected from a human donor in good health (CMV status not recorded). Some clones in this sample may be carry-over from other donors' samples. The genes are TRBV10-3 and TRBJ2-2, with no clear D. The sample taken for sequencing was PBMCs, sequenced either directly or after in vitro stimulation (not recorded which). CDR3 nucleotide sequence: TGTGCCACCCGGCCGATAATGAACACCGGGGAGCTGTTTTTT. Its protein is CATRPIMNTGELFF.